The clone carrying this TCR beta chain was seen only a few times. Its antigen is not identified. This CDR3 region has 15 residues. Deletions cut 0 bases from V and 2 bases from J, with 11 bases between. From germline, CDR1 is LGHDT and CDR2 YNNKEL (reference sequence). The data stem from a study of regulatory T cells in long-lasting Graves disease. Overall study findings and caveats: Patients with persistent disease shared 2,741 public clonotypes, outpacing the roughly 970 shared by new patients.

Noted time point: newly diagnosed GD, antithyroid drugs for less than 3 months. RNA isolated from PBMCs was used to make the TCR library. According to the study, TCR beta libraries were built with iRepertoire HTBI primers and CDR3-region Arm-PCR. TCRdb re-derived calls from the multiplex PCR reads in MiXCR, one entry per CDR3 protein. The sample has 400,000 to 500,000 distinct CDR3 sequences, approximately 15% seen once. This sample was shared with a second study, whose subject was T cells in Graves' hyperthyroidism and ophthalmopathy. From that study: Patients were excluded because of uncontrolled infection, other autoimmune disease, pregnancy or lactation. TCR CDR3 regions were first amplified by RT-PCR with HTBI primers. Ophthalmopathy was predicted by the model a median of approximately 6 months ahead of onset.

The rearrangement joins TRBV3-1 to TRBJ2-7; unclear D gene. Sequencing used peripheral blood mononuclear cells (PBMCs), obtained at new diagnosis, from a patient treated with antithyroid drugs. The clonotype was recovered from a woman between 45 and 60 years old with Graves disease. CDR3 sequence: CASSQEALHPYEQYF. The CDR3 nucleotides are TGTGCCAGCAGCCAAGAAGCGCTCCACCCCTACGAGCAGTACTTC.